These T cell receptor beta chains were read from a single sample in a study of cytomegalovirus exposure and HLA in healthy donors. Assay: immunoSEQ multiplex PCR; the TCRdb copy retains only in-frame clones and omits some. The ten top clones account for approximately 1.1%, within a sample of 85,000 or so clones. Sequenced sample: PBMCs. Receptors originate from a woman in her 30s in good health and CMV-seronegative. Both conserved end residues are part of each CDR3. Each record gives: J gene, D gene, V gene, CDR3 DNA, CDR3 protein. The D gene is left open where the match is weak.

TRBJ2-7,-,TRBV27,TGTGCCAGCAGTTTACGAACTGGGGCACTCTACGAGCAGTACTTC,CASSLRTGALYEQYF
TRBJ1-2,-,TRBV6-1,TGTGCCAGCAGCGCTCCCGGGAGAGGGTACACCTTC,CASSAPGRGYTF
TRBJ1-4,TRBD1,TRBV30,TGTGCCGGGAGTGTTCCGGGGACAGGCAATGAAAAACTGTTTTTT,CAGSVPGTGNEKLFF
TRBJ2-1,-,TRBV30,TGTGCCTGGAGTGTCGGACAGCGGAACTACAATGAGCAGTTCTTC,CAWSVGQRNYNEQFF
TRBJ2-7,TRBD1,TRBV29-1,TGCAGCGTTGGGGCCGGGACAGCCTCCTACGAGCAGTACTTC,CSVGAGTASYEQYF
TRBJ2-7,TRBD1,TRBV7-9,TGTGCCAGCAGCTCACCGGGACAGGGGCCGAGGGACGAGCAGTACTTC,CASSSPGQGPRDEQYF
TRBJ1-2,-,TRBV6-5,TGTGCCAGCAGCCCCGTCGGGGGGCTGGGCTACACCTTC,CASSPVGGLGYTF
TRBJ1-4,-,TRBV7-9,TGTGCCAGCAGCCCTAGCGGGGGGCCACATGAAAAACTGTTTTTT,CASSPSGGPHEKLFF
TRBJ2-7,TRBD1,TRBV5-6,TGTGCCAGCAGCTGGACCGGGACAGGGGCGTCTGAGCAGTACTTC,CASSWTGTGASEQYF
TRBJ1-1,-,TRBV18,TGTGCCAGCTCATTCTTGACAGAGGCGGGGAGGAACACTGAAGCTTTCTTT,CASSFLTEAGRNTEAFF
TRBJ1-2,-,TRBV30,TGTGCCTGGACCTTTCACCCACAGGAGAACTATGGCTACACCTTC,CAWTFHPQENYGYTF
TRBJ2-7,-,TRBV12-5,TGTGCTAGTGGTTTGGTACTGGGGCAGGGGAGCGAGCAGTACTTC,CASGLVLGQGSEQYF
TRBJ1-5,TRBD1,TRBV28,TGTGCCAGCAGTCCGTTCGGACAGGGGACTCAGCCCCAGCATTTT,CASSPFGQGTQPQHF
TRBJ2-7,TRBD1,TRBV4-1,TGCGCCAGCAGCCATGCCACGGGACAGGATGCCTACGAGCAGTACTTC,CASSHATGQDAYEQYF
TRBJ2-1,TRBD2,TRBV10-2,TGCGCCAGCAGGGGAGGGACTACCTACAATGAGCAGTTCTTC,CASRGGTTYNEQFF
TRBJ2-3,TRBD2,TRBV5-1,TGCGCCAGCATTGAGGGGACTATGGGGGATACGCAGTATTTT,CASIEGTMGDTQYF
TRBJ1-4,-,TRBV2,TGTGCCAGCCACCGGGACGGCCTCGGGGGAAAACTGTTTTTT,CASHRDGLGGKLFF
TRBJ1-2,TRBD1,TRBV29-1,TGCAGCGTTCCCAGAGGGGGCCGGCGGATCTATGGCTACACCTTC,CSVPRGGRRIYGYTF
TRBJ1-1,TRBD1,TRBV28,TGTGCCAGCAGTCCTCGGGACAGGAACACTGAAGCTTTCTTT,CASSPRDRNTEAFF
TRBJ1-5,-,TRBV30,TGTGCCTGGAGTGGCCAGGGCCATCAGCCCCAGCATTTT,CAWSGQGHQPQHF
TRBJ2-1,TRBD2,TRBV5-1,TGCGCCAGCAGCATCAGCGGGGGGTCTAACAATGAGCAGTTCTTC,CASSISGGSNNEQFF
TRBJ1-2,-,TRBV6-1,TGTGCCAGCAGTGCTCCCTTAGGGGTGGGCGGCTACACCTTC,CASSAPLGVGGYTF
TRBJ2-7,-,TRBV7-6,TGTGCCAGCAGCTTAGGATCTAGATCTAGCTCCTACGAGCAGTACTTC,CASSLGSRSSSYEQYF
TRBJ1-2,TRBD1,TRBV19,TGTGCCAGTAGTTCGTTGAGTGGACAGGGGCATGGCTACACCTTC,CASSSLSGQGHGYTF
TRBJ2-1,TRBD2,TRBV5-1,TGCGCCAGCAGCGGGGGGACTAGCGGGAATGAGCAGTTCTTC,CASSGGTSGNEQFF
TRBJ2-7,TRBD2,TRBV6-1,TGTGCCAGCAGTGAAGATCCGGGAGGCTCCTACGAGCAGTACTTC,CASSEDPGGSYEQYF
TRBJ1-3,-,TRBV10-3,TGTGCCATCAGTGGGAGCACAGGGAGCTCTGGAAACACCATATATTTT,CAISGSTGSSGNTIYF
TRBJ2-1,TRBD1,TRBV18,TGTGCCAGCTCACCATTCGGGACAGTTAACGATGAGCAGTTCTTC,CASSPFGTVNDEQFF
TRBJ1-2,-,TRBV15,TGTACCACCAGCGAACAGGGTTTTAACTATGGCTACACCTTC,CTTSEQGFNYGYTF
TRBJ2-7,-,TRBV30,TGTGCCTGGTCCGGGTCCTACGAGCAGTACTTC,CAWSGSYEQYF
TRBJ2-5,-,TRBV29-1,TGCAGCGTACACATCCAGAACCAAGAGACCCAGTACTTC,CSVHIQNQETQYF
TRBJ2-5,-,TRBV6-6,TGTGCCAGCAGCTACACAGGGCAACGGGAGACCCAGTACTTC,CASSYTGQRETQYF
TRBJ2-2,TRBD2,TRBV4-2,TGTGCCAGCAGCCAAGATGGGACTAGCCTAAGAGGCGGGGAGCTGTTTTTT,CASSQDGTSLRGGELFF
TRBJ1-2,-,TRBV30,TGTGCAGGCCCGCGGGGGGGCTATGGCTACACCTTC,CAGPRGGYGYTF
TRBJ1-1,-,TRBV6-1,TGTGCCAGCAGGGAGGACAGTAACACTGAAGCTTTCTTT,CASREDSNTEAFF
TRBJ1-1,-,TRBV6-5,TGTGCCAGCAGATATACAGGTGGTATAAGTACTGAAGCTTTCTTT,CASRYTGGISTEAFF
TRBJ2-2,TRBD2,TRBV19,TGTGCCAGTACCCTTGGGGCTAGCGGGAAAACCGGGGAGCTGTTTTTT,CASTLGASGKTGELFF
TRBJ1-1,TRBD1,TRBV2,TGTGCCAGCAGGGACAGGGCGGGTGAAGCTTTCTTT,CASRDRAGEAFF
TRBJ1-1,TRBD1,TRBV27,TGTGCCAGCAGTTTAACAGGGGGCTTTTTGGACACTGAAGCTTTCTTT,CASSLTGGFLDTEAFF
TRBJ1-2,-,TRBV30,TGTGCCTGGAGAAAGGGGAACAGCCTCTATGGCTACACCTTC,CAWRKGNSLYGYTF
TRBJ2-1,-,TRBV29-1,TGCAGCGCCGGCTTAGGGGGGGCCAATGAGCAGTTCTTC,CSAGLGGANEQFF
TRBJ2-3,TRBD2,TRBV7-2,TGTGCCAGCAGCCGATGGACTAGCGGCACAGATACGCAGTATTTT,CASSRWTSGTDTQYF